This T cell receptor beta chain was sequenced for a study of blood T cell repertoires in COVID-19. Turning to the study itself: In each case, the material was cDNA or gDNA derived from T cells, B-cell-depleted T cells, or PBMCs.

This CDR3 spans 14 amino acids. Germline V gene sequence: CDR1 LGHDT, CDR2 YNNKEL (reference sequence). V trimming: 3 bases; J trimming: 6 bases; junction bases outside the gene matches: 4. In its sample, this clone was seen once. Measured with immunoSEQ multiplex PCR; TCRdb has only the in-frame clones, and not every one. The table has some 530,000 clones, 80% to 90% seen once. The V call is TRBV3-1 (or the pseudogene TRBV3-2), the J call TRBJ2-3; 9 bases agree with TRBD1. Sequencing input: peripheral blood. This TCR was recovered from a human donor in a cohort sampled during active COVID-19. The CDR3 reads CASSQRQGGDTQYF. The CDR3 region has the DNA TGTGCCAGCAGCCAGCGACAGGGGGGGGATACGCAGTATTTT.